This T cell receptor (beta chain) was retrieved from a study of molecular identifiers for immune sequencing clone quantification. Study summary: In replicates, RNA from approximately 20,000 or 100,000 naive CD8 cells was divided five ways and four parts were sequenced.

CDR1 is SQVTM and CDR2 is ANQGSEA in the germline V gene. The CDR3 length is 13 residues. Between the trimmed V and J ends, which lost 4 bases and 2 bases, there was a span of 8 bases. General study points: Spike-in Jurkat TCR RNA from a single cell reportedly registered among roughly 1.1 million naive cells.

Naive CD8 T cells were FACS-sorted by CD8+CD4-CCR7+CD45RA+ markers. This clonotype showed up many times. Its antigen remains unidentified. Making the bulk TCR libraries relied on previously described methods and listed TCR primers. TCRdb reanalysed the PCR reads using MiXCR and keeps one entry per CDR3 protein. Of about 640,000 distinct CDR3 sequences listed, less than 20% are singletons. Input material: naive CD8+ T cells from blood, with Jurkat cell RNA spiked in. The subset: FACS-sorted CD8+CD4-CCR7+CD45RA+ naive T cells. The origin of this receptor is a human donor in good health. Some libraries in this study had Jurkat cell RNA spiked in. The chain employs TRBV29-1 and TRBJ2-2; D is unresolved. For the CDR3, the DNA is TGCAGCGTTGGGGATACCAACACCGGGGAGCTGTTTTTT. Translating gives CSVGDTNTGELFF.